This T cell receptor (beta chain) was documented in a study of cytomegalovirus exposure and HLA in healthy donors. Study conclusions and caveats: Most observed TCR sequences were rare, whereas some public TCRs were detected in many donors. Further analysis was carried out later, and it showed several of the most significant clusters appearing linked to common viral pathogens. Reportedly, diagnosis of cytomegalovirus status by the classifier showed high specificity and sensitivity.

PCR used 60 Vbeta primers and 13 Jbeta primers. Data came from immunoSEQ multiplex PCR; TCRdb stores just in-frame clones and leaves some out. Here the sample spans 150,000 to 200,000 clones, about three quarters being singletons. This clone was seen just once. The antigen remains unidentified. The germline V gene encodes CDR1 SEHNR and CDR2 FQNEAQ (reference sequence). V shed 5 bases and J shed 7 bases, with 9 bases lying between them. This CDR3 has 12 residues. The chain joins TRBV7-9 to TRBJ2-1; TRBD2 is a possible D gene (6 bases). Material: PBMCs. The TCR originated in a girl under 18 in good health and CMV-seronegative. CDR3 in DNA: TGTGCCAGCAGCCTGGGACTTAATGAGCAGTTCTTC. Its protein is CASSLGLNEQFF.